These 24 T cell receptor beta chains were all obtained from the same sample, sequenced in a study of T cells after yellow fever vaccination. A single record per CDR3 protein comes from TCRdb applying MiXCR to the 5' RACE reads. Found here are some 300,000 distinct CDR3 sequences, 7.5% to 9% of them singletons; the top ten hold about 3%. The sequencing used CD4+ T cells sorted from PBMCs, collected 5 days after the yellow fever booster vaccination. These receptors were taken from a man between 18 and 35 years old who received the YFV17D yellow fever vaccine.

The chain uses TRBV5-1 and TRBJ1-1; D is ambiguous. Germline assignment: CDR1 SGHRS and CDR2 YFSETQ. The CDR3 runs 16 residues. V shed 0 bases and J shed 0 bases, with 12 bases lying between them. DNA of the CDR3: TGCGCCAGCAGCTTGGCCCTCCACAACCTGAACACTGAAGCTTTCTTT. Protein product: CASSLALHNLNTEAFF.

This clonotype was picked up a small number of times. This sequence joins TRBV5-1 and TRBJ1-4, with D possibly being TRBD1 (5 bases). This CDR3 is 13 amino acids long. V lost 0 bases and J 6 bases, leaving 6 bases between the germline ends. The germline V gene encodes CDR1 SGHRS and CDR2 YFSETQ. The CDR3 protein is CASSLVGHEKLFF. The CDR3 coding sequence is TGCGCCAGCAGCTTGGTGGGACATGAAAAACTGTTTTTT.

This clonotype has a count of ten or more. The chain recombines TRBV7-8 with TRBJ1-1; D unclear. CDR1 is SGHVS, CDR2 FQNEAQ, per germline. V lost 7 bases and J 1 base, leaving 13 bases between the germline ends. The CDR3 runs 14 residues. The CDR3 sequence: CASTRRAGNTEAFF. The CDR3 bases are TGTGCCAGCACCCGCCGGGCGGGGAACACTGAAGCTTTCTTT.

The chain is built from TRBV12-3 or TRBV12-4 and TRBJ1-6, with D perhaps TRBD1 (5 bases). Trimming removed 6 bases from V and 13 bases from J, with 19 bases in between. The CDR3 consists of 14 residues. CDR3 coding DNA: TGTGCCAGCAGCCCTCGAGAGGGGCTGCGTCCCCTCCACTTT. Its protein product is CASSPREGLRPLHF.

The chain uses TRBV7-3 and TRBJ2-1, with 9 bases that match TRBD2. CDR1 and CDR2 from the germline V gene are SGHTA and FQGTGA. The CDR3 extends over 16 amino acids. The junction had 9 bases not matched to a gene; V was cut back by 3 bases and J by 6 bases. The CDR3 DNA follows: TGTGCCAGCAGCTTGAGCGGGGGGCTCCCCCTCAATGAGCAGTTCTTC. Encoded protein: CASSLSGGLPLNEQFF. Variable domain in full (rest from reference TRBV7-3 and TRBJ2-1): GAGVSQTPSNKVTEKGKYVELRCDPISGHTALYWYRQSLGQGPEFLIYFQGTGAADDSGLPNDRFFAVRPEGSVSTLKIQRTERGDSAVYLCASSLSGGLPLNEQFFGPGTRLTVL.

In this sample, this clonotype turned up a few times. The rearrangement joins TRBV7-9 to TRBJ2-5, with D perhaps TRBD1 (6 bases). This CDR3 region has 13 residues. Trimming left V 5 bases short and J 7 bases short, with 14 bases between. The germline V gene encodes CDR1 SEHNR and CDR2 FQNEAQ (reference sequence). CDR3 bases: TGTGCCAGCAGCCCACGACAGGCCGGGACCCAGTACTTC. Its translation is CASSPRQAGTQYF.

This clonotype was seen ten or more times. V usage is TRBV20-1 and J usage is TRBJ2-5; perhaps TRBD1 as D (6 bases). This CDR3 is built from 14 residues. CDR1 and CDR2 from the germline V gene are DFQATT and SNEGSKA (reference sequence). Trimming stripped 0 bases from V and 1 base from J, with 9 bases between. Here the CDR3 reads CSARDAGVQETQYF. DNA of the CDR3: TGCAGTGCTAGAGATGCAGGGGTCCAAGAGACCCAGTACTTC.

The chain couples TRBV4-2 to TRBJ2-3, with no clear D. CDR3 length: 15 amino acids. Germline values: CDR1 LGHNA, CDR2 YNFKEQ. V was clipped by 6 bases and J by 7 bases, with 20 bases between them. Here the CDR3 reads CASSLDLDRRNTQYF. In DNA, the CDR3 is TGTGCCAGCAGTCTTGATCTCGACCGTAGGAATACGCAGTATTTT.

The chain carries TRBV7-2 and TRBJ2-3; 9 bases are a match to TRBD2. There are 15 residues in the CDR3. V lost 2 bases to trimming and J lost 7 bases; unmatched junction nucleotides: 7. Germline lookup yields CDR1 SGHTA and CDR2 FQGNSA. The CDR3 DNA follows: TGTGCCAGCAGCTTAAGTGGCGGGGGGGCTAATACGCAGTATTTT. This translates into CASSLSGGGANTQYF.

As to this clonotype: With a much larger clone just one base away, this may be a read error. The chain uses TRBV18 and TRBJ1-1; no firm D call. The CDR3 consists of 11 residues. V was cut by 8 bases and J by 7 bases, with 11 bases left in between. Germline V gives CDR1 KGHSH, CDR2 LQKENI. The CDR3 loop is CASVNGNEAFF. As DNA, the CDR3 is TGTGCCAGCGTCAACGGCAATGAAGCTTTCTTT.

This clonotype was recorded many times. CDR3 region: CASSFQGGVNIQYF. DNA for the CDR3: TGTGCCAGCAGCTTCCAGGGCGGAGTAAACATTCAGTACTTC. The J gene is TRBJ2-4, the V gene TRBV7-9; a weak D match, TRBD1 (5 bases). Germline V gives CDR1 SEHNR, CDR2 FQNEAQ (reference sequence). V shed 3 bases and J shed 6 bases, with 12 bases lying between them. This CDR3 has 14 residues.

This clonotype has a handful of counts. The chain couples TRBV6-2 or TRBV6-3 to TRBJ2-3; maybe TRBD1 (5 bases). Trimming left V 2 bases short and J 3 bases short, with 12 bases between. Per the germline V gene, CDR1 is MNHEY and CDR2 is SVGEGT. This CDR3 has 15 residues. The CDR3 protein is CASSYLGLGTDTQYF. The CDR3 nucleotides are TGTGCCAGCAGTTACCTGGGGCTAGGAACAGATACGCAGTATTTT.

In DNA form, the CDR3 reads TGTGCCAGCAGTTTTGGGGGAACGAACACTGAAGCTTTCTTT. Protein sequence: CASSFGGTNTEAFF. The rearrangement uses TRBV12-3 or TRBV12-4 and TRBJ1-1, with D perhaps TRBD1 (5 bases). The V gene lost 3 bases and the J gene lost 1 base, with 9 bases spanning the gap. The CDR3 is 14 amino acids.

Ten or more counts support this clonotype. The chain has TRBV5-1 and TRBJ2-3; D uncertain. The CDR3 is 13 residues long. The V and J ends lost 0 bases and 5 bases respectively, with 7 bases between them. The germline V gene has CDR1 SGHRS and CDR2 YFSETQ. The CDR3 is CASSLAPLDTQYF. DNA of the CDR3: TGCGCCAGCAGCTTGGCCCCGTTAGATACGCAGTATTTT.

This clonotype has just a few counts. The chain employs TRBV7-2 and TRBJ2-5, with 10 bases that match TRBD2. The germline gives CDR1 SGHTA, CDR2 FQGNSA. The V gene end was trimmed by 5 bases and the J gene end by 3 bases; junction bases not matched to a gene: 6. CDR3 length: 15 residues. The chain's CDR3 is CASSRFLAGEETQYF. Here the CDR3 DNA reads TGTGCCAGCAGCCGTTTCCTAGCGGGGGAAGAGACCCAGTACTTC.

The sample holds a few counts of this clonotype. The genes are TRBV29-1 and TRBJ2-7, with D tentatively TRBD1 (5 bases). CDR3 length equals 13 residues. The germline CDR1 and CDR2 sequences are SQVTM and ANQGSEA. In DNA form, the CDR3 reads TGCAGGGGCCCAAGGTTAGGGGCCTACGAGCAGTACGTC. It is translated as CRGPRLGAYEQYV.

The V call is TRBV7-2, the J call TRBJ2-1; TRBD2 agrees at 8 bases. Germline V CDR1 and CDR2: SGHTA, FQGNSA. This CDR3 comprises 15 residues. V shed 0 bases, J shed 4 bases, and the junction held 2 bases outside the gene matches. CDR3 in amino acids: CASSLAASGYNEQFF. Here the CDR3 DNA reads TGTGCCAGCAGCTTAGCGGCTAGCGGGTACAATGAGCAGTTCTTC.

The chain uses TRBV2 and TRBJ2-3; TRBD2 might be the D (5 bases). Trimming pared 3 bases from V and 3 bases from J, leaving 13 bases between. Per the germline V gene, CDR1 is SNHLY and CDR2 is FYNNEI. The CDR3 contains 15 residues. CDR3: CASSDVGRTTDTQYF. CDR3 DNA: TGTGCCAGCAGTGACGTAGGGCGGACTACAGATACGCAGTATTTT. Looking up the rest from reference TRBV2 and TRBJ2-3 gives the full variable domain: EPEVTQTPSHQVTQMGQEVILRCVPISNHLYFYWYRQILGQKVEFLVSFYNNEISEKSEIFDDQFSVERPDGSNFTLKIRSTKLEDSAMYFCASSDVGRTTDTQYFGPGTRLTVL.

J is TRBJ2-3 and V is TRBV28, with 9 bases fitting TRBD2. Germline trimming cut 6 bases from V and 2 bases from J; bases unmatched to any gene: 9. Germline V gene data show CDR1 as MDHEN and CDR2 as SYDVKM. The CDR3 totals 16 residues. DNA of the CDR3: TGTGCCAGCAGCGGACTAGCGCTCGTTAACACAGATACGCAGTATTTT. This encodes CASSGLALVNTDTQYF.

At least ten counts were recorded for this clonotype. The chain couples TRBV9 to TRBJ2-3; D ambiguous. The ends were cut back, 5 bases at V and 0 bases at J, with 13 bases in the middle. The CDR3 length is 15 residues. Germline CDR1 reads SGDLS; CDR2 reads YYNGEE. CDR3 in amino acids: CASRSPPGSTDTQYF. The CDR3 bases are TGTGCCAGCAGATCACCCCCTGGTAGCACAGATACGCAGTATTTT.

Here the CDR3 DNA reads TGTGCCAGCAGTCAGGATTTAGGCTATGGCTACACCTTC. Protein product: CASSQDLGYGYTF. The V gene is TRBV2, the J gene TRBJ1-2; D is uncertain. The CDR3 sequence is 13 residues long. V gave up 5 bases and J gave up 4 bases, with 11 bases separating them. CDR1 and CDR2 (germline): SNHLY, FYNNEI.

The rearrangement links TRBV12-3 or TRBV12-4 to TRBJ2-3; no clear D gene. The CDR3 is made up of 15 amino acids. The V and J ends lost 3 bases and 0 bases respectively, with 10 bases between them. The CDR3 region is CASSLYGLSTDTQYF. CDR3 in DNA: TGTGCCAGCAGTTTGTATGGCCTGAGCACAGATACGCAGTATTTT.

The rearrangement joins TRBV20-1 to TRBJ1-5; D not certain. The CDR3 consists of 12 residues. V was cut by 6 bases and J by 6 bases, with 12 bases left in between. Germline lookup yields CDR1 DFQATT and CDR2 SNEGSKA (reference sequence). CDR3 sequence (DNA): TGCAGTGCCAGACTGACGGGTCAGCCCCAGCATTTT. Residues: CSARLTGQPQHF.

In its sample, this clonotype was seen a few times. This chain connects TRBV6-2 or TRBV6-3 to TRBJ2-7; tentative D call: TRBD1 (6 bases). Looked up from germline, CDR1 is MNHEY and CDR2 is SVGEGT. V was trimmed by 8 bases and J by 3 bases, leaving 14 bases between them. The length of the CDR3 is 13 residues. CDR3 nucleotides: TGTGCCAGCCGTCGGGACATACACTACGAGCAGTACGTC. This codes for CASRRDIHYEQYV.